What follows are 31 T cell receptor beta chains derived from one specimen sequenced in a study of a mutant IDH1 vaccine in newly diagnosed glioma. These receptors' antigens are unknown. The data were produced by immunoSEQ multiplex PCR, yet TCRdb's version contains in-frame clones alone and is incomplete. This sample carries 35,000 to 45,000 clones, around 79% of them seen once, and the ten largest clones take roughly 6.2%. As to time point: week 23, last vaccination. Vaccination used 300 ug of mutant IDH1 20-mer peptide per dose, with topical imiquimod. The input for sequencing was PBMCs, taken from a glioma patient whose treatment included an IDH1 peptide vaccine. Receptor source: a woman in her forties with glioma. Some clones in this sample may be carry-over from other donors' samples.

Worth noting for this clone: In the same sample, other DNA sequences code for this CDR3. The chain employs TRBV29-1 and TRBJ1-2; 8 nucleotides line up with TRBD1. The CDR3 sequence is 12 residues long. V lost 5 bases and J lost 7; bases outside the gene matches: 6. The germline V gene encodes CDR1 SQVTM and CDR2 ANQGSEA. The CDR3 spells CSVLRQGFGYTF. In DNA form, the CDR3 reads TGCAGCGTTCTAAGACAGGGGTTTGGCTACACCTTC.

The rearrangement uses TRBV10-2 and TRBJ1-3; D uncertain. The CDR3 contains 15 residues. With 0 bases removed from V and 2 bases from J, the gap between germline ends came to 8 bases. Germline V gene lookup returns CDR1 WSHSY and CDR2 SAAADI. For the CDR3, the DNA is TGCGCCAGCAGTGAGTCGGCAACTCCTGGAAACACCATATATTTT. It specifies CASSESATPGNTIYF.

This clone was seen a single time. This chain links TRBV19 with TRBJ1-5; D call uncertain. Trimming pared 2 bases from V and 5 bases from J, leaving 4 bases between. The CDR3 runs 12 residues. Per the germline V gene, CDR1 is LNHDA and CDR2 is SQIVND (reference sequence). The CDR3 protein is CASSISYQPQHF. CDR3 in DNA: TGTGCCAGTAGTATATCCTATCAGCCCCAGCATTTT.

The chain has TRBV28 and TRBJ1-1, with D unresolved. CDR3 size: 12 residues. Germline V lookup: CDR1 MDHEN, CDR2 SYDVKM. With 7 bases removed from V and 11 bases from J, the gap between germline ends came to 17 bases. CDR3 in amino acids: CASIKRSGVAFF. Here the CDR3 DNA reads TGTGCCAGCATCAAGAGGTCGGGTGTGGCTTTCTTT.

This sequence joins TRBV7-2 and TRBJ2-7, with 9 bases fitting TRBD1. CDR1 and CDR2 from the germline V gene are SGHTA and FQGNSA. Germline trimming cut 4 bases from V and 6 bases from J; bases unmatched to any gene: 16. This CDR3 has 17 amino acids. CDR3 in amino acids: CASSSVRRDREHREQYF. The CDR3 nucleotides read TGTGCCAGCAGCTCCGTCCGAAGGGACAGGGAGCATCGCGAGCAGTACTTC.

The chain has TRBV6-6 and TRBJ1-1, with D possibly TRBD1 on 6 matching bases. Trimming took 1 base from V and 0 from J, leaving 9 bases between them. The CDR3 totals 15 residues. Looked up from germline, CDR1 is MNHNY and CDR2 is SVGAGI (reference sequence). CDR3 residues: CASSYLGGMNTEAFF. CDR3 DNA: TGTGCCAGCAGTTACTTAGGGGGAATGAACACTGAAGCTTTCTTT.

The chain links TRBV6-5 to TRBJ1-1; 7 bases match TRBD1. V lost 5 bases and J lost 8; bases outside the gene matches: 5. Germline lookup yields CDR1 MNHEY and CDR2 SVGAGI. The CDR3 spans 12 residues. In nucleotides, the CDR3 is TGTGCCAGCAGTCTCGGGACAGCCGAAGCTTTCTTT. Protein: CASSLGTAEAFF.

The rearrangement links TRBV15 to TRBJ2-5, with no clear D. The CDR3 totals 16 residues. Germline V CDR1 and CDR2: LNHNV, YYDKDF (reference sequence). The V end lost 1 base, the J end lost 1 base, and 13 bases lay between the germline ends. The CDR3 DNA reads TGTGCCACCAGCAGAGGGCCCAACTCGGGCCAAGAGACCCAGTACTTC. Translating it yields CATSRGPNSGQETQYF.

Turning to this clone: A read error may account for a junction end that differs from germline. The rearrangement joins TRBV7-7 to TRBJ1-5; D gene ambiguous. This CDR3 is built from 18 residues. Germline CDR1 SSHAT, CDR2 FNYEAQ (reference sequence). This CDR3 reads CASSLALLGAEGNQPQHF. CDR3 coding DNA: TGTGCTAGCAGCTTAGCGCTCCTGGGAGCGGAGGGCAATCAGCCCCAGCATTTT.

This clone came up a few times. This chain connects TRBV5-1 to TRBJ2-6; D ambiguous. The V gene's germline CDR1 is SGHRS and CDR2 YFSETQ. This CDR3 has 13 amino acids. Between the trimmed V and J ends, which lost 5 bases and 2 bases, there was a span of 5 bases. CDR3 protein: CASSWTGANVLTF. CDR3 in DNA: TGCGCCAGCAGTTGGACTGGGGCCAACGTCCTGACTTTC.

This clone has just a few counts. The rearrangement links TRBV5-1 to TRBJ1-5, with D possibly TRBD1 on 5 matching bases. Germline assignment: CDR1 SGHRS and CDR2 YFSETQ. The V end lost 0 bases, the J end lost 3 bases, and 10 bases lay between the germline ends. This CDR3 comprises 15 residues. The CDR3 region is CASSLDGGFNQPQHF. CDR3 in DNA: TGCGCCAGCAGCTTGGATGGGGGTTTCAATCAGCCCCAGCATTTT.

The rearrangement uses TRBV29-1 and TRBJ1-2; 8 bases map to TRBD1. The V gene end was trimmed by 8 bases and the J gene end by 6 bases; junction bases not matched to a gene: 11. Per the germline V gene, CDR1 is SQVTM and CDR2 is ANQGSEA. This CDR3 region has 13 residues. The CDR3 loop is CSSNAGQGHGYTF. CDR3 nucleotides: TGCAGCTCCAACGCCGGACAGGGACATGGCTACACCTTC.

V gene TRBV7-2 combines with J gene TRBJ2-5; D may match TRBD1 or TRBD2 (6 bases each). Germline V lookup: CDR1 SGHTA, CDR2 FQGNSA. V gave up 0 bases and J gave up 4 bases, with 12 bases separating them. CDR3 length equals 15 residues. The CDR3 loop is CASSLAGGPGETQYF. Written as DNA, the CDR3 is TGTGCCAGCAGCTTAGCGGGGGGCCCTGGAGAGACCCAGTACTTC.

V and J are TRBV30 and TRBJ1-2; D remains unclear. The CDR3 contains 12 residues. The germline CDR1 and CDR2 sequences are GTSNPN and SVGIG (reference sequence). Trimming shortened V by 5 bases and J by 1 base, and 8 bases separated the two germline ends. The CDR3 loop is CAWGRGNYGYTF. CDR3 DNA sequence: TGTGCCTGGGGCCGGGGTAACTATGGCTACACCTTC.

This clone was seen a handful of times. The chain employs TRBV29-1 and TRBJ2-1; D is unresolved. The CDR3 length is 13 residues. Deletions cut 3 bases from V and 1 base from J, with 7 bases between. CDR1 and CDR2 (germline): SQVTM, ANQGSEA. CDR3 nucleotides: TGCAGCGTTGATGGTACATCCTACAATGAGCAGTTCTTC. Translated: CSVDGTSYNEQFF.

The chain carries TRBV14 and TRBJ2-2, with TRBD1 identical over 10 bases. Unmatched junction bases numbered 11, after V lost 6 bases and J lost 7 bases. Germline assignment: CDR1 SGHDN and CDR2 FVKESK. The CDR3 runs 16 residues. Here the CDR3 DNA reads TGTGCCAGCAGTCTTTCCGGGACAGGGGCTGTCGGGGAGCTGTTTTTT. Its translation: CASSLSGTGAVGELFF.

The chain couples TRBV20-1 to TRBJ2-7; D gene unclear. The length of the CDR3 is 11 residues. Trimming left V 5 bases short and J 6 bases short, with 11 bases between. From germline, CDR1 is DFQATT and CDR2 SNEGSKA (reference sequence). CDR3 nucleotide sequence: TGCAGTGCTCTCATTAGCCCCGAGCAGTACTTC. Its protein is CSALISPEQYF.

The rearrangement uses TRBV7-8 and TRBJ2-7; TRBD1 or TRBD2 may be the D gene (5 bases each). The CDR3 is made up of 13 amino acids. Trimming removed 0 bases at V and 4 bases at J, with 7 bases between. CDR1 is SGHVS and CDR2 is FQNEAQ in the germline V gene. The CDR3 is CASSLAREYEQYF. CDR3 nucleotides: TGTGCCAGCAGCTTAGCCAGGGAGTACGAGCAGTACTTC.

The chain couples TRBV9 to TRBJ2-3; D possibly corresponds to TRBD2 (5 bases). The V end was cut by 3 bases, the J end by 3 bases, with 11 bases between. The CDR3 runs to 14 residues. Germline V gene data show CDR1 as SGDLS and CDR2 as YYNGEE. The CDR3 reads CASSAQVATDTQYF. The DNA of the CDR3 is TGTGCCAGCAGCGCCCAGGTAGCGACAGATACGCAGTATTTT.

The genes are TRBV6-1 and TRBJ1-2; D is uncertain. The V gene's germline CDR1 is MNHNS and CDR2 SASEGT. Trimming cost V 3 bases and J 8 bases, with 13 bases left between them. This CDR3 has 13 residues. The CDR3 region is CASSEGSDIGYTF. For the CDR3, the DNA is TGTGCCAGCAGTGAGGGCAGTGATATCGGCTACACCTTC.

The J gene is TRBJ1-5, the V gene TRBV4-3; possible D gene TRBD1, 6 bases. Deletions cut 0 bases from V and 1 base from J, with 7 bases between. CDR1 LGHNA and CDR2 YSLEER come from the germline V gene. This CDR3 has 15 residues. In DNA, the CDR3 is TGCGCCAGCAGCCAAGATAGGGGGAGCAATCAGCCCCAGCATTTT. This codes for CASSQDRGSNQPQHF.

The chain links TRBV5-5 to TRBJ1-2, with D possibly being TRBD1 (5 bases). Germline V lookup: CDR1 SGHKS, CDR2 YYEKEE (reference sequence). The V gene lost 0 bases and the J gene lost 6 bases, with 9 bases spanning the gap. The CDR3 contains 13 residues. CDR3 DNA: TGTGCCAGCAGCTTGGTCAGGGTTGATGGCTACACCTTC. This sequence encodes CASSLVRVDGYTF.

This sequence joins TRBV10-3 and TRBJ1-6; D gene ambiguous. The CDR3 has 16 amino acids. Deletions cut 0 bases from V and 7 bases from J, with 13 bases between. CDR1 is ENHRY, CDR2 SYGVKD, per germline. This CDR3 reads CAISESRSWENSPLHF. Written as DNA, the CDR3 is TGTGCCATCAGTGAGTCGAGAAGTTGGGAGAATTCACCCCTCCACTTT.

V is TRBV7-9 and J is TRBJ2-7, with a possible D match to TRBD1 (6 bases). CDR1 and CDR2 (germline): SEHNR, FQNEAQ (reference sequence). The CDR3 covers 14 residues. V lost 0 bases, J lost 5 bases, and 11 bases lay in between. CDR3 sequence: CASSLALAGDEQYF. The CDR3 DNA reads TGTGCCAGCAGCTTAGCGCTGGCAGGGGACGAGCAGTACTTC.

This clone showed up just a few times. This chain connects TRBV19 to TRBJ1-2, with 7 nucleotides matching TRBD1. V was clipped by 7 bases and J by 5 bases; unmatched bases: 7. Germline assignment: CDR1 LNHDA and CDR2 SQIVND (reference sequence). The CDR3 is 13 residues long. This CDR3 reads CASNDRVVYGYTF. CDR3 sequence (DNA): TGTGCCAGTAACGACAGGGTCGTTTATGGCTACACCTTC.

This clone appeared a single time. The CDR3 region is CATSRGGDEQYF. CDR3 nucleotide sequence: TGTGCCACCAGCAGAGGAGGGGACGAGCAGTACTTC. The chain uses TRBV15 and TRBJ2-7; D tentatively reads TRBD1 or TRBD2 (5 bases each). V was cut by 1 base and J by 5 bases, with 6 bases left in between. Germline CDR1 reads LNHNV; CDR2 reads YYDKDF (reference sequence). The CDR3 consists of 12 residues.

The chain uses TRBV5-1 and TRBJ2-5; D gene ambiguous. The CDR3 is 13 amino acids. The V gene lost 6 bases and the J gene lost 4 bases, with 13 bases spanning the gap. From germline, CDR1 is SGHRS and CDR2 YFSETQ. The CDR3 sequence is CASTPPGRETQYF. Written as DNA, the CDR3 is TGCGCCAGCACCCCGCCCGGTAGAGAGACCCAGTACTTC.

This clone was seen a single time. The chain employs TRBV2 and TRBJ1-4; the D gene is possibly TRBD1 (6 bases). The ends were cut back, 3 bases at V and 7 bases at J, with 15 bases in the middle. This CDR3 spans 15 amino acids. In germline, CDR1 is SNHLY, CDR2 FYNNEI. The CDR3, as DNA: TGTGCCAGCAGTGATATCGACAGGTTGAGTGAAAAACTGTTTTTT. Its protein product is CASSDIDRLSEKLFF.

A note on this clone: The sample carries other DNA sequences with the same CDR3. J is TRBJ1-1 and V is TRBV5-1, with D possibly TRBD1 on 6 matching bases. From germline, CDR1 is SGHRS and CDR2 YFSETQ. The CDR3 has 14 residues. Trimming took off 0 bases at V and 1 base at J, with 7 bases between the two ends. CDR3: CASSLVQGNTEAFF. The CDR3 nucleotides are TGCGCCAGCAGCTTGGTACAGGGGAACACTGAAGCTTTCTTT.

The genes are TRBV4-1 and TRBJ2-1, with D hard to call. V lost 4 bases, J lost 5 bases, and 12 bases lay in between. This CDR3 is 14 amino acids long. The germline V gene has CDR1 MGHRA and CDR2 YSYEKL. The CDR3 here is CASSLSRSNNEQFF. The CDR3 DNA reads TGCGCCAGCAGCCTCTCTAGAAGCAACAATGAGCAGTTCTTC.

The chain recombines TRBV29-1 with TRBJ2-7, with 7 bases aligning to TRBD1. CDR1 and CDR2 (germline): SQVTM, ANQGSEA. The CDR3 has 13 amino acids. The V and J ends lost 6 bases and 2 bases, in that order; junction bases with no gene match: 7. CDR3 region: CSVMGQITYEQYF. The DNA for the CDR3 is TGCAGCGTGATGGGACAGATCACCTACGAGCAGTACTTC.